Here is one T cell receptor beta chain with its context. The antigen is not known. Healthy bone marrow donors made up the cohort. The PCR contained 60 Vbeta and 13 Jbeta primers. Sequencing was performed with immunoSEQ multiplex PCR; in TCRdb, only in-frame clones are kept and a portion is missing. The sample has about 140,000 clones, roughly 83% seen once. The data were taken from a study of cytomegalovirus exposure and HLA in healthy donors. Study-wide findings and caveats: Three of the chains that were CMV-associated were confirmed in vitro to be specific for CMV antigens. Immune exposure data for these donors was limited to CMV serostatus.

Sequencing was done on a sample of PBMCs. The receptor's source is a female donor in good health and CMV-seronegative.

The CDR3 is CASRGGRGGQPQHF. In DNA form, the CDR3 reads TGTGCCAGCAGGGGGGGGCGGGGCGGTCAGCCCCAGCATTTT. The chain is built from TRBV2 and TRBJ1-5; TRBD1 is a possible D gene (6 bases). There are 14 residues in the CDR3. Per the germline V gene, CDR1 is SNHLY and CDR2 is FYNNEI. Trimming took 6 bases from V and 6 from J, leaving 15 bases between them.